Below are 32 T cell receptor beta chains sequenced from a single sample in a study of low-dose radiotherapy and immunotherapy resistance in tumors. Time point: after trial treatment. The treatment: LDRT plus nivolumab, ipilimumab, low-dose cyclophosphamide and aspirin (RACIN trial). Covering alpha and beta chains, TRAV- and TRBV-specific primers were used for the first-strand cDNA. TCRs were amplified for 15 to 25 PCR cycles with a constant-region primer and V-primer adapter. One entry per CDR3 protein, called by TCRdb with MiXCR from the reads. This table has approximately 100,000 distinct CDR3 sequences, less than 25% appearing once. This specimen consisted of PBMCs, obtained after low-dose radiotherapy plus immunotherapy. Receptor source: a male donor with prostate cancer.

The sample holds many counts of this clonotype. This chain joins TRBV6-2 or TRBV6-3 and TRBJ1-1, with 7 bases identical to TRBD1. The J segment lost 1 base and the V segment lost 2 bases, leaving 4 bases of the junction unmatched. The CDR3 length is 15 residues. Per the germline V gene, CDR1 is MNHEY and CDR2 is SVGEGT. The CDR3 nucleotides are TGTGCCAGCAGTTACCTCGCAGGGGGGAACACTGAAGCTTTCTTT. Its translation is CASSYLAGGNTEAFF.

This sequence joins TRBV7-9 and TRBJ2-5; TRBD2 agrees at 8 bases. CDR1 and CDR2 from the germline V gene are SEHNR and FQNEAQ (reference sequence). The CDR3 spans 15 residues. The ends lost 7 bases at V and 3 bases at J; junction bases unmatched: 10. The DNA for the CDR3 is TGTGCCAGCAACCCTGGACTAGCTGGAGAAGAGACCCAGTACTTC. Its translation: CASNPGLAGEETQYF.

This clonotype was detected once. The chain has TRBV20-1 and TRBJ1-6, with 8 bases identical to TRBD1. The junction had 10 bases not matched to a gene; V was cut back by 4 bases and J by 8 bases. The CDR3 loop spans 15 amino acids. Germline CDR1 is DFQATT and CDR2 is SNEGSKA (reference sequence). CDR3 region: CSATSTGVRYSPLHF. Written as DNA, the CDR3 is TGCAGTGCTACCTCGACAGGGGTTCGTTATTCACCCCTCCACTTT.

The rearrangement joins TRBV18 to TRBJ2-7; TRBD1 matches 10 bases. The V gene end was trimmed by 0 bases and the J gene end by 10 bases; junction bases not matched to a gene: 3. From germline, CDR1 is KGHSH and CDR2 LQKENI. The CDR3 loop spans 13 amino acids. CDR3 nucleotides: TGTGCCAGCTCACCACCGGAGACAGGGGGCCAGTACTTC. Encoded protein: CASSPPETGGQYF.

This clonotype was seen many times. CDR3 loop: CSVDQGFDEKLFF. The CDR3 DNA sequence: TGCAGTGTCGATCAGGGGTTTGATGAAAAACTGTTTTTT. This chain links TRBV20-1 with TRBJ1-4, with D perhaps TRBD1 (6 bases). Deletions cut 7 bases from V and 6 bases from J, with 15 bases between. Germline V gene data show CDR1 as DFQATT and CDR2 as SNEGSKA (reference sequence). The CDR3 runs 13 residues.

This clonotype was counted a few times. The chain links TRBV11-2 to TRBJ2-5, with D perhaps matching TRBD1 (5 bases). Germline V lookup: CDR1 SGHAT, CDR2 FQNNGV. The V gene lost 1 base and the J gene lost 5 bases, with 11 bases spanning the gap. The length of the CDR3 is 14 residues. Here the CDR3 DNA reads TGTGCCAGCAGCTTAGGACCTGGGGCGGAGACCCAGTACTTC. This sequence encodes CASSLGPGAETQYF.

This clonotype was counted ten times or more. V gene TRBV2 combines with J gene TRBJ2-3; a possible D gene is TRBD2 (5 bases). This CDR3 spans 12 amino acids. From germline, CDR1 is SNHLY and CDR2 FYNNEI. Deletions cut 7 bases from V and 3 bases from J, with 8 bases between. Written as DNA, the CDR3 is TGTGCCAGCAATCGACTAACAGATACGCAGTATTTT. Its protein product is CASNRLTDTQYF. Full variable domain (missing parts from reference TRBV2 and TRBJ2-3): EPEVTQTPSHQVTQMGQEVILRCVPISNHLYFYWYRQILGQKVEFLVSFYNNEISEKSEIFDDQFSVERPDGSNFTLKIRSTKLEDSAMYFCASNRLTDTQYFGPGTRLTVL.

This clonotype appeared many times. The rearrangement links TRBV30 to TRBJ2-5; tentatively, D is TRBD1 (6 bases). The V gene lost 3 bases and the J gene lost 2 bases, with 13 bases spanning the gap. CDR1 GTSNPN and CDR2 SVGIG come from the germline V gene (reference sequence). The CDR3 length is 14 residues. DNA of the CDR3: TGTGCCTGGAGGGACAGACTATTGCAAGAGACCCAGTACTTC. This translates into CAWRDRLLQETQYF.

This clonotype was found a few times. The chain recombines TRBV27 with TRBJ2-5; 8 bases are shared with TRBD1. J gave up 5 bases and V 5 bases, and 13 bases lay outside the gene matches. This CDR3 spans 16 amino acids. CDR1 and CDR2 from the germline V gene are MNHEY and SMNVEV (reference sequence). CDR3 in amino acids: CASSPTPTGVGETQYF. The CDR3 DNA sequence: TGTGCCAGCAGTCCCACCCCGACAGGGGTCGGCGAGACCCAGTACTTC.

The sample holds many counts of this clonotype. This rearrangement joins TRBV10-3 to TRBJ2-7, with 7 bases aligning to TRBD1. Germline V lookup: CDR1 ENHRY, CDR2 SYGVKD. Losses at the gene ends were 8 bases for V and 0 bases for J; bases not matched to a gene: 10. CDR3 length: 15 residues. The DNA for the CDR3 is TGTGCCATCCATCCCGGGACAGCTAGCTCCTACGAGCAGTACTTC. Encoded protein: CAIHPGTASSYEQYF.

In its sample, this clonotype was seen many times. The J gene is TRBJ2-7, the V gene TRBV2; a weak D match, TRBD1 (6 bases). V lost 7 bases to trimming and J lost 2 bases, with 21 bases between them. The germline V gene encodes CDR1 SNHLY and CDR2 FYNNEI. CDR3 length: 16 residues. CDR3 nucleotide sequence: TGTGCCAGCATGTACCAAGGCCCCAGGGGAACCTACGAGCAGTACTTC. It codes for CASMYQGPRGTYEQYF.

The gene calls are TRBV27 and TRBJ1-2; 7 nucleotides agree with TRBD1. With 5 bases clipped from V and 4 bases from J, the junction kept 7 bases outside the gene matches. Germline V gene sequence: CDR1 MNHEY, CDR2 SMNVEV (reference sequence). The CDR3 has 14 residues. CDR3 DNA sequence: TGTGCCAGCAGTGTTAGACAGGGAGGCTATGGCTACACCTTC. Translated, it gives CASSVRQGGYGYTF.

This clonotype was found many times. The chain couples TRBV30 to TRBJ2-3; 8 bases are shared with TRBD2. Germline V gene sequence: CDR1 GTSNPN, CDR2 SVGIG (reference sequence). This CDR3 comprises 13 residues. J was trimmed by 4 bases and V by 4 bases; bases with no gene match: 4. In nucleotides, the CDR3 is TGTGCCTGGAACAACGGGGGGGCAGATACGCAGTATTTT. It codes for CAWNNGGADTQYF. The whole variable domain, filled in from reference TRBV30 and TRBJ2-3, reads SQTIHQWPATLVQPVGSPLSLECTVEGTSNPNLYWYRQAAGRGLQLLFYSVGIGQISSEVPQNLSASRPQDRQFILSSKKLLLSDSGFYLCAWNNGGADTQYFGPGTRLTVL.

This clonotype was observed many times. The CDR3 nucleotides are TGTGCCAGCACCCGGACAGGGGGGGGCAATCAGCCCCAGCATTTT. Translated: CASTRTGGGNQPQHF. The chain couples TRBV12-3 or TRBV12-4 to TRBJ1-5, with TRBD1 matching 10 bases. This CDR3 spans 15 amino acids. J gave up 2 bases and V 7 bases, and 5 bases lay outside the gene matches.

The chain carries TRBV28 and TRBJ1-2, with 10 bases fitting TRBD1. V gave up 8 bases and J gave up 6 bases; unmatched junction bases: 9. Germline-derived CDR1 and CDR2 are MDHEN and SYDVKM. The CDR3 runs to 14 residues. The CDR3 region is CASYPHGTGDGYTF. DNA of the CDR3: TGTGCCAGCTACCCTCACGGGACAGGGGATGGCTACACCTTC.

On this clonotype: This likely traces to a read error, being one base from a far larger clone. The V gene is TRBV3-1, the J gene TRBJ2-1; tentative D call: TRBD2 (5 bases). V was shortened by 4 bases and J by 10 bases, with 20 bases between the two germline ends. The CDR3 has 15 amino acids. Per germline, CDR1 LGHDT and CDR2 YNNKEL (reference sequence). This CDR3 is CASSPGIGSHYEQFF. CDR3 DNA: TGTGCCAGCAGCCCGGGGATAGGGTCGCACTACGAGCAGTTCTTC.

This clonotype has a count of ten or more. The chain recombines TRBV7-2 with TRBJ1-6; unclear D gene. The germline gives CDR1 SGHTA, CDR2 FQGNSA. The CDR3 is 13 residues long. V lost 1 base and J 10 bases, leaving 8 bases between the germline ends. The chain's CDR3 is CASSLETGSPLHF. The CDR3 nucleotides read TGTGCCAGCAGCTTAGAAACGGGCTCACCCCTCCACTTT.

This clonotype was recorded at least ten times. For the CDR3, the DNA is TGTGCCAGCAGCTTACCGGGGGTCTACAATGAGCAGTTCTTC. Translation: CASSLPGVYNEQFF. The rearrangement uses TRBV7-2 and TRBJ2-1, with D maybe TRBD2 (6 bases). The CDR3 spans 14 residues. V lost 2 bases, J lost 3 bases, and 8 bases lay in between. The germline gives CDR1 SGHTA, CDR2 FQGNSA.

The rearrangement joins TRBV5-1 to TRBJ2-1; 10 bases are a match to TRBD2. V shed 4 bases, J shed 5 bases, and the junction held 9 bases outside the gene matches. Per germline, CDR1 SGHRS and CDR2 YFSETQ. This CDR3 contains 16 residues. This chain's CDR3 is CASSPRPSGGNNEQFF. In DNA, the CDR3 is TGCGCCAGCAGCCCGAGACCTAGCGGGGGAAACAATGAGCAGTTCTTC.

This clonotype was seen ten or more times. The chain is built from TRBV14 and TRBJ2-7, with D possibly matching TRBD2 (6 bases). The CDR3 is 13 residues long. Between the trimmed V and J ends, which lost 0 bases and 6 bases, there was a span of 9 bases. Germline assignment: CDR1 SGHDN and CDR2 FVKESK. The CDR3 nucleotides read TGTGCCAGCAGCCAAGACGGAGGGGTCGAGCAGTACTTC. It codes for CASSQDGGVEQYF.

This clonotype has at least ten counts. Germline and junction disagree at one end, which may indicate a read error. The CDR3 region has the DNA TGTGCCTGGAGGAGCGCTAGCGGGCGAATGGTCTTC. Its translation: CAWRSASGRMVF. The genes are TRBV30 and TRBJ2-1, with 8 bases matching TRBD2. Looked up from germline, CDR1 is GTSNPN and CDR2 is SVGIG (reference sequence). The CDR3 runs to 12 residues.

This clonotype has ten or more counts. V gene TRBV29-1 combines with J gene TRBJ2-3; tentative D call: TRBD1 (7 bases). Germline V gives CDR1 SQVTM, CDR2 ANQGSEA. The CDR3 runs to 14 residues. The germline V and J ends were trimmed by 7 bases and 2 bases, with 16 bases remaining between them. For the CDR3, the DNA is TGCAGCGCCCTGGGGGGACAGTTCACAGATACGCAGTATTTT. It specifies CSALGGQFTDTQYF.

This clonotype was seen repeatedly, ten times or more. The gene calls are TRBV27 and TRBJ2-1; 7 nucleotides align to TRBD2. With 1 base clipped from V and 0 bases from J, the junction kept 3 bases outside the gene matches. CDR3 length equals 16 residues. CDR1 is MNHEY, CDR2 SMNVEV, per germline (reference sequence). Written as DNA, the CDR3 is TGTGCCAGCAGTTTATGGGGCGGGAGCTCCTACAATGAGCAGTTCTTC. Amino acid sequence: CASSLWGGSSYNEQFF.

This clonotype was seen at least ten times. The rearrangement joins TRBV7-6 to TRBJ1-5; no clear D gene. Per germline, CDR1 SGHVS and CDR2 FNYEAQ. The CDR3 has 13 amino acids. V was cut by 3 bases and J by 5 bases, with 8 bases left in between. The CDR3 coding sequence is TGTGCCAGCAGCTTGGGATCTTATCAGCCCCAGCATTTT. Residues: CASSLGSYQPQHF.

The chain carries TRBV14 and TRBJ1-5; D is ambiguous. V shed 4 bases and J shed 5 bases, with 9 bases lying between them. Germline CDR1 and CDR2: SGHDN and FVKESK. The CDR3 has 13 residues. CDR3 protein: CASSLAADQPQHF. DNA of the CDR3: TGTGCCAGCAGCCTGGCAGCTGATCAGCCCCAGCATTTT.

This clonotype was recorded many times. The junction departs from the called germline gene at one end, perhaps through a read error. The chain carries TRBV25-1 and TRBJ2-5; tentative D call: TRBD2 (6 bases). The CDR3 is 14 residues long. Germline V gives CDR1 MGHDK, CDR2 SYGVNS. The CDR3 loop is CATSGLGDWETQYF. The CDR3 nucleotides are TGTGCCACCAGTGGGCTAGGGGACTGGGAGACCCAGTACTTC.

This clonotype was observed at least ten times. V gene TRBV19 combines with J gene TRBJ2-2, with 12 bases identical to TRBD2. Germline CDR1 LNHDA, CDR2 SQIVND (reference sequence). The junction had 10 bases not matched to a gene; V was cut back by 4 bases and J by 7 bases. The CDR3 consists of 17 residues. This chain's CDR3 is CASSKGLAGGPVGELFF. The CDR3 nucleotides read TGTGCCAGTAGTAAAGGGCTAGCGGGGGGGCCCGTCGGGGAGCTGTTTTTT.

This clonotype was seen many times. This chain connects TRBV30 to TRBJ2-5, with 7 positions matching TRBD2. The V gene end was trimmed by 5 bases and the J gene end by 5 bases; junction bases not matched to a gene: 14. Germline-derived CDR1 and CDR2 are GTSNPN and SVGIG (reference sequence). The CDR3 runs 15 residues. CDR3 sequence reads: CAWAQGGGRRETQYF. The CDR3 DNA follows: TGTGCCTGGGCCCAAGGCGGGGGAAGAAGGGAGACCCAGTACTTC. Together with reference TRBV30 and TRBJ2-5, the CDR3 gives the full variable domain: SQTIHQWPATLVQPVGSPLSLECTVEGTSNPNLYWYRQAAGRGLQLLFYSVGIGQISSEVPQNLSASRPQDRQFILSSKKLLLSDSGFYLCAWAQGGGRRETQYFGPGTRLLVL.

This clonotype was seen repeatedly, ten times or more. The V call is TRBV5-6, the J call TRBJ2-5; 7 nucleotides agree with TRBD1. This CDR3 comprises 14 residues. With V trimmed by 6 bases and J by 5 bases, 10 bases remained unmatched. The V gene's germline CDR1 is SGHDT and CDR2 YYEEEE. DNA of the CDR3: TGTGCCAGCAAGCCCCAGGACAGGATGGAGACCCAGTACTTC. Protein sequence: CASKPQDRMETQYF. Filled out from reference TRBV5-6 and TRBJ2-5, the complete variable domain reads DAGVTQSPTHLIKTRGQQVTLRCSPKSGHDTVSWYQQALGQGPQFIFQYYEEEERQRGNFPDRFSGHQFPNYSSELNVNALLLGDSALYLCASKPQDRMETQYFGPGTRLLVL.

The CDR3 sequence is CASSLVAGVPNEQFF. In DNA form, the CDR3 reads TGCGCCAGCAGCTTGGTAGCAGGGGTCCCCAATGAGCAGTTCTTC. This chain uses TRBV5-1 with TRBJ2-1, with D perhaps TRBD1 (6 bases). The CDR3 loop spans 15 amino acids. Germline-derived CDR1 and CDR2 are SGHRS and YFSETQ. V shed 0 bases and J shed 6 bases, with 13 bases lying between them.

This clonotype was counted ten times or more. J is TRBJ2-1 and V is TRBV20-1; 9 bases map to TRBD1. V shed 0 bases, J shed 6 bases, and the junction held 9 bases outside the gene matches. The CDR3 loop spans 16 amino acids. The V gene's germline CDR1 is DFQATT and CDR2 SNEGSKA (reference sequence). CDR3 sequence reads: CSAREIPRDRVNEQFF. The CDR3 DNA reads TGCAGTGCTAGAGAGATACCCCGGGACAGGGTCAATGAGCAGTTCTTC.

The chain links TRBV15 to TRBJ2-6; 10 bases line up with TRBD2. The CDR3 sequence is 16 residues long. In germline, CDR1 is LNHNV, CDR2 YYDKDF (reference sequence). The ends lost 7 bases at V and 0 bases at J; junction bases unmatched: 3. The CDR3 DNA follows: TGTGCCACCACTAGCGGGAGTAGCTCTGGGGCCAACGTCCTGACTTTC. It yields the protein CATTSGSSSGANVLTF.